The 8 T cell receptor beta chains reported below all come from one sample, sequenced in a study of OX40 agonist ivuxolimab in advanced cancers. Sequencing used immunoSEQ multiplex PCR; TCRdb keeps in-frame clones, though not all of them. The sample yields roughly 76,000 clones, more than 75% seen once. Sequencing was performed on CD4+ or CD8+ T cells sorted from blood, taken in a trial of the OX40 agonist ivuxolimab. The receptor set was obtained from an adult with an advanced solid tumor such as melanoma, head and neck, liver or kidney cancer.

The J gene is TRBJ2-3, the V gene TRBV2; 10 bases match TRBD2. CDR1 SNHLY and CDR2 FYNNEI come from the germline V gene. V shed 9 bases and J 2 bases; nucleotides not matched to a gene: 8. CDR3 size: 15 residues. Here the CDR3 DNA reads TGTGCCAGACCACTAGCGGGGAGAAACACAGATACGCAGTATTTT. It translates to CARPLAGRNTDTQYF. Complete variable domain (other parts from reference TRBV2 and TRBJ2-3): EPEVTQTPSHQVTQMGQEVILRCVPISNHLYFYWYRQILGQKVEFLVSFYNNEISEKSEIFDDQFSVERPDGSNFTLKIRSTKLEDSAMYFCARPLAGRNTDTQYFGPGTRLTVL.

The chain combines TRBV4-3 with TRBJ2-3; possibly TRBD1 for D (5 bases). The CDR3 totals 16 residues. Trimming pared 0 bases from V and 2 bases from J, leaving 12 bases between. Per germline, CDR1 LGHNA and CDR2 YSLEER. The CDR3 loop is CASSQDQKGYTDTQYF. In DNA, the CDR3 is TGCGCCAGCAGCCAAGATCAAAAGGGGTACACAGATACGCAGTATTTT.

The V call is TRBV29-1, the J call TRBJ1-4; a weak D match, TRBD1 (5 bases). The CDR3 is 15 amino acids. In germline, CDR1 is SQVTM, CDR2 ANQGSEA. The V gene lost 5 bases and the J gene lost 8 bases, with 21 bases spanning the gap. CDR3 protein: CSVLPEGANREKLFF. Here the CDR3 DNA reads TGCAGCGTTCTGCCGGAAGGGGCGAATCGGGAAAAACTGTTTTTT.

This clone was seen more than once but under ten times. This chain joins TRBV4-1 and TRBJ1-1; D is undetermined. Germline CDR1 is MGHRA and CDR2 is YSYEKL. The CDR3 is made up of 15 amino acids. V was cut by 2 bases and J by 1 base, with 11 bases left in between. In nucleotides, the CDR3 is TGCGCCAGCAGCCAAAGCAGGAGATCGAACACTGAAGCTTTCTTT. Encoded protein: CASSQSRRSNTEAFF.

Only one count was recorded for this clone. The genes are TRBV7-2 and TRBJ2-5; D gene unclear. Germline values: CDR1 SGHTA, CDR2 FQGNSA. The CDR3 spans 13 residues. Trimming pared 7 bases from V and 4 bases from J, leaving 13 bases between. CDR3 amino acids: CASNWGSGETQYF. The CDR3 DNA sequence: TGTGCCAGCAACTGGGGTTCAGGAGAGACCCAGTACTTC.

This clone was detected a few times. The chain couples TRBV7-6 to TRBJ2-3; no clear D gene. The length of the CDR3 is 13 residues. V was trimmed by 4 bases and J by 5 bases, leaving 10 bases between them. CDR1 and CDR2 (germline): SGHVS, FNYEAQ. The CDR3 reads CASSSRGRDTQYF. CDR3 in DNA: TGTGCCAGCAGCTCCCGCGGCAGAGATACGCAGTATTTT.

This sequence joins TRBV7-2 and TRBJ2-1; no clear D. Trimming removed 4 bases at V and 2 bases at J, with 12 bases between. The CDR3 runs 15 residues. The germline gives CDR1 SGHTA, CDR2 FQGNSA. The CDR3 DNA sequence: TGTGCCAGCAGCTCCGGGTCCTTCACCTACAATGAGCAGTTCTTC. Protein: CASSSGSFTYNEQFF.

This clone was seen once. The gene calls are TRBV28 and TRBJ2-2; the match to TRBD1 covers 7 bases. This CDR3 region has 15 residues. Germline V gene data show CDR1 as MDHEN and CDR2 as SYDVKM. J gave up 6 bases and V 10 bases, and 14 bases lay outside the gene matches. CDR3 protein: CATALTGSGPGELFF. The CDR3 DNA sequence: TGTGCCACCGCGCTGACAGGGTCAGGACCCGGGGAGCTGTTTTTT.